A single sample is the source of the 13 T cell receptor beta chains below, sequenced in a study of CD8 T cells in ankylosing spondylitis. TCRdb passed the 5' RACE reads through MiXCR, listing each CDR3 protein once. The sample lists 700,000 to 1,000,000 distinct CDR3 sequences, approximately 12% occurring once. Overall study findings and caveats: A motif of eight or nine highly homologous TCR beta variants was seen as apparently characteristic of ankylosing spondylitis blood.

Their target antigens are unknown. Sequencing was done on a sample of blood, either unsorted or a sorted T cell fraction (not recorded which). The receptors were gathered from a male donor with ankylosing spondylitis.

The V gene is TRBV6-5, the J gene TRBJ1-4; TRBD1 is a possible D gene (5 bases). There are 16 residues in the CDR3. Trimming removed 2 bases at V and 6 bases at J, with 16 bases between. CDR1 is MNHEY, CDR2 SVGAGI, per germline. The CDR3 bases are TGTGCCAGCAGTTACGAGGCGAGGGACGGGGATGAAAAACTGTTTTTT. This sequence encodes CASSYEARDGDEKLFF.

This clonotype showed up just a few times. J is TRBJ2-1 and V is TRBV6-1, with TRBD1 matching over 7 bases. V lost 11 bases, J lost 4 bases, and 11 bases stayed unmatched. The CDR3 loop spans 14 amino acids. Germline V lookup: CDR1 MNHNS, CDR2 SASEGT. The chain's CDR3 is CAASLTGSYNEQFF. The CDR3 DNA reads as TGTGCCGCTTCGCTGACAGGGAGTTACAATGAGCAGTTCTTC.

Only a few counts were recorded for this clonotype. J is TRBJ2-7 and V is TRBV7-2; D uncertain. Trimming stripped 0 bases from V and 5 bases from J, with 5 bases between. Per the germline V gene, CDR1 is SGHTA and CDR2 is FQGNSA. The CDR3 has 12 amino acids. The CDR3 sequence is CASSLAIHEQYF. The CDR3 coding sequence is TGTGCCAGCAGCTTAGCGATCCACGAGCAGTACTTC.

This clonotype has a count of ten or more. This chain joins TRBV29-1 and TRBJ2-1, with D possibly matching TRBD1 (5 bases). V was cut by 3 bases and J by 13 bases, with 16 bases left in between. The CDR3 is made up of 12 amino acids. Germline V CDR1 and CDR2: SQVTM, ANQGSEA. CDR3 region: CSVDPSGFNQFF. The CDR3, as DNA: TGCAGCGTTGACCCATCAGGGTTTAACCAGTTCTTC.

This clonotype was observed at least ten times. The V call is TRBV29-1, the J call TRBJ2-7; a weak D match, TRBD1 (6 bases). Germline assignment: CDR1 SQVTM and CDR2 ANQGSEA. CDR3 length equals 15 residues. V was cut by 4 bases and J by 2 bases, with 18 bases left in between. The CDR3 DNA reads TGCAGCGTTGGCCCTAGACAGGCATTTCCCTACGAGCAGTACTTC. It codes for CSVGPRQAFPYEQYF.

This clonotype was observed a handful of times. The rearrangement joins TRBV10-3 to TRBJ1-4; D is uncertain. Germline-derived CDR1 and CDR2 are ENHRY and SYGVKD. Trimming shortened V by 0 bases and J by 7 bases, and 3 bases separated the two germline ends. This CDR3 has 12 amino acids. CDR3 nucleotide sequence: TGTGCCATCAGTGAGTCAGGTGAAAAACTGTTTTTT. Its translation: CAISESGEKLFF.

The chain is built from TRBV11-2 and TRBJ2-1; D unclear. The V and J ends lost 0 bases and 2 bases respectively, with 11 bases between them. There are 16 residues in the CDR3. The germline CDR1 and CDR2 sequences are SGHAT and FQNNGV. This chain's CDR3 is CASSLDPSGTYNEQFF. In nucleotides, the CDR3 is TGTGCCAGCAGCTTAGACCCTAGTGGGACCTACAATGAGCAGTTCTTC.

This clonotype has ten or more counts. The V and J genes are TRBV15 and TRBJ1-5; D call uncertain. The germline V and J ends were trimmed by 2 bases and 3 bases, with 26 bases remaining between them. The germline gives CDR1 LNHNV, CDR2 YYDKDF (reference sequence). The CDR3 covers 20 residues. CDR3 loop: CATSRKTSPGLQGINQPQHF. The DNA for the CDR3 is TGTGCCACCAGCAGAAAAACTTCACCGGGCCTCCAAGGCATCAATCAGCCCCAGCATTTT.

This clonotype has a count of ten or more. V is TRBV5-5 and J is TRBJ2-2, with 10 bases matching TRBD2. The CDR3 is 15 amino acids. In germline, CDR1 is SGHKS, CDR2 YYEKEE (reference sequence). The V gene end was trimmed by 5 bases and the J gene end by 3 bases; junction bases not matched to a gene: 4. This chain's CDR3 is CASSLAGADTGELFF. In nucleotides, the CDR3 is TGTGCCAGCAGTCTAGCGGGAGCAGACACCGGGGAGCTGTTTTTT.

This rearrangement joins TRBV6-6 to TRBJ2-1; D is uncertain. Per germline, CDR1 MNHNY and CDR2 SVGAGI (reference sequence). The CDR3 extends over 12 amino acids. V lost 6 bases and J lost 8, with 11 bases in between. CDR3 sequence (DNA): TGTGCCAGCAGCCCACCCAGTGATGAGCAGTTCTTC. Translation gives CASSPPSDEQFF.

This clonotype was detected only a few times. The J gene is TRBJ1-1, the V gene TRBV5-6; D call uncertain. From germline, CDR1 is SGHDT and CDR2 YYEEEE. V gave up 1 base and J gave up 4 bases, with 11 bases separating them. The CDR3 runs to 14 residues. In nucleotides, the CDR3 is TGTGCCAGCAGCTTGAAACCGGACGCCACTGAAGCTTTCTTT. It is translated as CASSLKPDATEAFF.

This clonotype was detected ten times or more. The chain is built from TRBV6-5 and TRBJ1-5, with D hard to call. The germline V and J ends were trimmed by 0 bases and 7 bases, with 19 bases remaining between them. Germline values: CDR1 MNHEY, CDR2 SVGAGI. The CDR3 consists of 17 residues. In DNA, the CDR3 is TGTGCCAGCAGTTACTCGTTCCACGCGGGAGGTGTACAGCCCCAGCATTTT. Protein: CASSYSFHAGGVQPQHF.

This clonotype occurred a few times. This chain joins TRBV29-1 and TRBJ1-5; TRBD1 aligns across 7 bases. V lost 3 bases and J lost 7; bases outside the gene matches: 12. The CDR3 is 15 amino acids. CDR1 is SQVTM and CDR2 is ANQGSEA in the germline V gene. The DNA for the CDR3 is TGCAGCGTTGAGGATGGGGACAGAATATTACAGCCCCAGCATTTT. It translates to CSVEDGDRILQPQHF.